This is a list of T cell receptor beta chains from one sample in a study of neurological immune-mediated disorders. One entry per CDR3 protein, called by TCRdb with MiXCR from the 5' RACE reads. This table has 85,000 to 100,000 distinct CDR3 sequences, roughly 4% appearing once. Sample: PBMCs. Source of these receptors: a woman under 30 with multiple sclerosis. Each CDR3 is given with its conserved first and last residue. The D gene is left open where the match is weak. Only part of the rows carry a size: once, few, many, or a class if the clone is expanded.

D gene: TRBD2; clone size: many; V gene: TRBV12-3/TRBV12-4; J gene: TRBJ2-2; CDR3 protein: CASTSTSGRGGELFF; CDR3 DNA: TGTGCCAGCACCTCGACTAGCGGGAGGGGCGGGGAGCTGTTTTTT
D gene: TRBD2; clone size: many; V gene: TRBV7-2; J gene: TRBJ2-7; CDR3 protein: CASSLATSGSYEQYF; CDR3 DNA: TGTGCCAGCAGCTTAGCGACTAGCGGGAGCTACGAGCAGTACTTC
D gene: NA; clone size: many; V gene: TRBV7-2; J gene: TRBJ2-7; CDR3 protein: CASSLGVGIEQYF; CDR3 DNA: TGTGCCAGCAGCTTAGGGGTGGGGATCGAGCAGTACTTC
D gene: TRBD1; clone size: many; V gene: TRBV5-5; J gene: TRBJ1-5; CDR3 protein: CASSLGTGPGQPQHF; CDR3 DNA: TGTGCCAGCAGCTTGGGGACAGGGCCCGGTCAGCCCCAGCATTTT
D gene: NA; clone size: many; V gene: TRBV7-2; J gene: TRBJ1-1; CDR3 protein: CASSLDYMGRKAFF; CDR3 DNA: TGTGCCAGCAGCTTAGACTACATGGGGCGCAAAGCTTTCTTT
D gene: NA; clone size: many; V gene: TRBV20-1; J gene: TRBJ2-7; CDR3 protein: CSASSTTKYEQYF; CDR3 DNA: TGCAGTGCTAGCTCGACAACGAAGTACGAGCAGTACTTC
D gene: TRBD1; clone size: many; V gene: TRBV15; J gene: TRBJ1-5; CDR3 protein: CATSRDQGGGQPQHF; CDR3 DNA: TGTGCCACCAGCAGAGATCAAGGGGGCGGGCAGCCCCAGCATTTT
D gene: TRBD2; clone size: NA; V gene: TRBV7-2; J gene: TRBJ2-3; CDR3 protein: CASSPSGANEHTQYF; CDR3 DNA: TGTGCCAGCAGTCCGAGCGGGGCCAACGAACATACGCAGTATTTT
D gene: TRBD2; clone size: many; V gene: TRBV12-3/TRBV12-4; J gene: TRBJ2-5; CDR3 protein: CASSTGAGGLETQYF; CDR3 DNA: TGTGCCAGCAGTACCGGAGCGGGAGGGTTAGAGACCCAGTACTTC
D gene: NA; clone size: many; V gene: TRBV20-1; J gene: TRBJ2-7; CDR3 protein: CSAHPRGYEQYF; CDR3 DNA: TGCAGTGCTCATCCGAGGGGGTACGAGCAGTACTTC
D gene: TRBD2; clone size: many; V gene: TRBV19; J gene: TRBJ2-1; CDR3 protein: CASSRTSGDYNEQFF; CDR3 DNA: TGTGCCAGTAGTCGGACTAGCGGGGATTACAATGAGCAGTTCTTC
D gene: NA; clone size: NA; V gene: TRBV15; J gene: TRBJ2-1; CDR3 protein: CATSIPSYHEQFF; CDR3 DNA: TGTGCCACCAGCATTCCGAGTTACCATGAGCAGTTCTTC
D gene: NA; clone size: many; V gene: TRBV20-1; J gene: TRBJ2-3; CDR3 protein: CSVTGQGTDTQYF; CDR3 DNA: TGCAGTGTCACAGGTCAGGGCACAGATACGCAGTATTTT
D gene: NA; clone size: many; V gene: TRBV20-1; J gene: TRBJ2-7; CDR3 protein: CSARAGSGAYEQYF; CDR3 DNA: TGCAGTGCTAGAGCCGGGAGTGGGGCCTACGAGCAGTACTTC
D gene: NA; clone size: many; V gene: TRBV9; J gene: TRBJ2-5; CDR3 protein: CASSVYSESTQYF; CDR3 DNA: TGTGCCAGCAGCGTGTACTCGGAGTCGACCCAGTACTTC
D gene: NA; clone size: many; V gene: TRBV28; J gene: TRBJ2-7; CDR3 protein: CASSFRGSYEQYF; CDR3 DNA: TGTGCCAGCAGTTTTCGAGGGTCCTACGAGCAGTACTTC
D gene: TRBD1; clone size: many; V gene: TRBV20-1; J gene: TRBJ2-5; CDR3 protein: CSASTGTGGGETQYF; CDR3 DNA: TGCAGTGCGTCCACCGGGACAGGGGGCGGGGAGACCCAGTACTTC
D gene: TRBD2; clone size: many; V gene: TRBV5-5; J gene: TRBJ2-1; CDR3 protein: CASSSIRLAGYNEQFF; CDR3 DNA: TGTGCCAGCAGCTCTATCAGACTAGCGGGATACAATGAGCAGTTCTTC
D gene: TRBD2; clone size: many; V gene: TRBV18; J gene: TRBJ2-5; CDR3 protein: CASSPPGLGAGAQYF; CDR3 DNA: TGTGCCAGCTCGCCACCGGGACTAGGAGCTGGGGCCCAGTACTTC
D gene: NA; clone size: once; V gene: TRBV5-1; J gene: TRBJ1-6; CDR3 protein: CASSFPGEDSTLNF; CDR3 DNA: TGCGCCAGCAGCTTCCCGGGGGAGGATTCAACCCTCAACTTT
D gene: NA; clone size: many; V gene: TRBV20-1; J gene: TRBJ2-7; CDR3 protein: CSARGTAEQYF; CDR3 DNA: TGCAGTGCTAGAGGTACGGCCGAGCAGTACTTC
D gene: NA; clone size: many; V gene: TRBV11-2; J gene: TRBJ1-1; CDR3 protein: CASSLLWVNTEAFF; CDR3 DNA: TGTGCCAGCAGCCTCCTTTGGGTGAACACTGAAGCTTTCTTT
D gene: NA; clone size: many; V gene: TRBV18; J gene: TRBJ1-6; CDR3 protein: CASSPNREVISPLHF; CDR3 DNA: TGTGCCAGCTCACCAAACCGGGAAGTAATCTCACCCCTCCACTTT
D gene: TRBD1; clone size: many; V gene: TRBV7-8; J gene: TRBJ2-5; CDR3 protein: CASSLARTGGAETQYF; CDR3 DNA: TGTGCCAGCAGCTTAGCGAGGACAGGGGGCGCCGAGACCCAGTACTTC
D gene: NA; clone size: many; V gene: TRBV7-9; J gene: TRBJ2-3; CDR3 protein: CASSLARGAGDTQYF; CDR3 DNA: TGTGCCAGCAGCTTAGCGCGGGGCGCCGGGGATACGCAGTATTTT
D gene: TRBD1; clone size: many; V gene: TRBV20-1; J gene: TRBJ2-4; CDR3 protein: CSAKADRAKNIQYF; CDR3 DNA: TGCAGTGCAAAGGCGGACAGGGCCAAAAACATTCAGTACTTC
D gene: NA; clone size: few; V gene: TRBV20-1; J gene: TRBJ1-2; CDR3 protein: CSARRQGGGYTF; CDR3 DNA: TGCAGTGCTAGACGGCAGGGAGGGGGCTACACCTTC
D gene: TRBD2; clone size: many; V gene: TRBV20-1; J gene: TRBJ2-7; CDR3 protein: CSASPSGLAGEYEQYF; CDR3 DNA: TGCAGTGCTAGTCCTTCGGGACTAGCGGGGGAATACGAGCAGTACTTC
D gene: NA; clone size: many; V gene: TRBV20-1; J gene: TRBJ1-5; CDR3 protein: CSARMGNQPQHF; CDR3 DNA: TGCAGTGCTAGAATGGGCAATCAGCCCCAGCATTTT
D gene: NA; clone size: many; V gene: TRBV5-1; J gene: TRBJ1-3; CDR3 protein: CASSLDRNTIYF; CDR3 DNA: TGCGCCAGCAGCTTGGATCGAAACACCATATATTTT
D gene: NA; clone size: many; V gene: TRBV5-5; J gene: TRBJ1-4; CDR3 protein: CASSLVRGTNEKLFF; CDR3 DNA: TGTGCCAGCAGCCTCGTGAGGGGGACTAATGAAAAACTGTTTTTT
D gene: TRBD2; clone size: many; V gene: TRBV20-1; J gene: TRBJ2-1; CDR3 protein: CSARVQAGAYNEQFF; CDR3 DNA: TGCAGTGCTAGAGTGCAAGCGGGGGCCTACAATGAGCAGTTCTTC
D gene: TRBD2; clone size: many; V gene: TRBV18; J gene: TRBJ2-3; CDR3 protein: CASSPLAGGTDTQYF; CDR3 DNA: TGTGCCAGCTCACCACTAGCGGGAGGCACAGATACGCAGTATTTT
D gene: TRBD1; clone size: NA; V gene: TRBV19; J gene: TRBJ1-5; CDR3 protein: CASSTPDRQGGNQPQHF; CDR3 DNA: TGTGCCAGTAGTACCCCGGACAGACAGGGTGGCAATCAGCCCCAGCATTTT
D gene: TRBD2; clone size: many; V gene: TRBV5-5; J gene: TRBJ2-7; CDR3 protein: CASSLALAGGSPYEQYF; CDR3 DNA: TGTGCCAGCAGCTTGGCTCTAGCGGGGGGATCCCCCTACGAGCAGTACTTC
D gene: TRBD1; clone size: many; V gene: TRBV4-1; J gene: TRBJ1-4; CDR3 protein: CASSPGQGDEKLFF; CDR3 DNA: TGCGCCAGCAGCCCAGGACAGGGGGATGAAAAACTGTTTTTT
D gene: TRBD1; clone size: many; V gene: TRBV7-9; J gene: TRBJ2-5; CDR3 protein: CASSLLEGTVRTQYF; CDR3 DNA: TGTGCCAGCAGCTTATTAGAAGGGACAGTAAGGACCCAGTACTTC
D gene: TRBD1; clone size: many; V gene: TRBV15; J gene: TRBJ2-4; CDR3 protein: CATSPPDRTHIQYF; CDR3 DNA: TGTGCCACCAGCCCCCCGGACAGGACGCACATTCAGTACTTC
D gene: NA; clone size: many; V gene: TRBV7-6; J gene: TRBJ1-1; CDR3 protein: CASSLAATGSTEAFF; CDR3 DNA: TGTGCCAGCAGCTTAGCCGCAACAGGGAGCACTGAAGCTTTCTTT
D gene: NA; clone size: many; V gene: TRBV6-5; J gene: TRBJ1-6; CDR3 protein: CASRNGPGLFSPLHF; CDR3 DNA: TGTGCCAGCAGAAACGGCCCGGGGTTGTTCTCACCCCTCCACTTT
D gene: NA; clone size: many; V gene: TRBV6-5; J gene: TRBJ2-5; CDR3 protein: CASSRGDQETQYF; CDR3 DNA: TGTGCCAGCAGCCGGGGAGACCAAGAGACCCAGTACTTC
D gene: NA; clone size: few; V gene: TRBV25-1; J gene: TRBJ2-7; CDR3 protein: CASSGPQGSYEQYF; CDR3 DNA: TGTGCCAGCAGTGGCCCCCAGGGCAGCTACGAGCAGTACTTC
D gene: TRBD1; clone size: few; V gene: TRBV27; J gene: TRBJ2-7; CDR3 protein: CASSLSRGMGEQYF; CDR3 DNA: TGTGCCAGCAGTTTGAGCAGGGGGATGGGGGAGCAGTACTTC
D gene: NA; clone size: NA; V gene: TRBV24-1; J gene: TRBJ2-2; CDR3 protein: CANRPKGAGELFF; CDR3 DNA: TGTGCCAACAGACCCAAGGGGGCCGGGGAGCTGTTTTTT
D gene: NA; clone size: NA; V gene: TRBV11-3; J gene: TRBJ2-3; CDR3 protein: CASSFRGMGGDTQYF; CDR3 DNA: TGTGCCAGCAGCTTTCGGGGGATGGGAGGAGATACGCAGTATTTT
D gene: TRBD2; clone size: many; V gene: TRBV6-1; J gene: TRBJ2-3; CDR3 protein: CASSDLAGDEDTQYF; CDR3 DNA: TGTGCCAGCAGTGATTTAGCGGGAGACGAAGATACGCAGTATTTT
D gene: NA; clone size: many; V gene: TRBV20-1; J gene: TRBJ2-3; CDR3 protein: CSARFGFLTDTQYF; CDR3 DNA: TGCAGTGCTAGGTTTGGGTTTCTGACAGATACGCAGTATTTT